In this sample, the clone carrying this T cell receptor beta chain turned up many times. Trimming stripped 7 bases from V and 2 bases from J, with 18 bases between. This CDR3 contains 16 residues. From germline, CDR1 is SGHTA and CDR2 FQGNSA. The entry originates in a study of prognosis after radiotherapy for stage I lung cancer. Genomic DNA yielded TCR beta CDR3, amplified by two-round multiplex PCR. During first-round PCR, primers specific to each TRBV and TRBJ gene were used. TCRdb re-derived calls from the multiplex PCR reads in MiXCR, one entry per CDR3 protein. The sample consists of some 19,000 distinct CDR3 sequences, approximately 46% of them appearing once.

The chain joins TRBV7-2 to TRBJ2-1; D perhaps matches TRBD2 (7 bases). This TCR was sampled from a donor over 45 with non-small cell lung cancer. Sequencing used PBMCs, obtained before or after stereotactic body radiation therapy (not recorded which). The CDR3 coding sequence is TGTGCCAGCACCCTGTGGGGGGGGCGAACCTACAATGAGCAGTTCTTC. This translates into CASTLWGGRTYNEQFF.